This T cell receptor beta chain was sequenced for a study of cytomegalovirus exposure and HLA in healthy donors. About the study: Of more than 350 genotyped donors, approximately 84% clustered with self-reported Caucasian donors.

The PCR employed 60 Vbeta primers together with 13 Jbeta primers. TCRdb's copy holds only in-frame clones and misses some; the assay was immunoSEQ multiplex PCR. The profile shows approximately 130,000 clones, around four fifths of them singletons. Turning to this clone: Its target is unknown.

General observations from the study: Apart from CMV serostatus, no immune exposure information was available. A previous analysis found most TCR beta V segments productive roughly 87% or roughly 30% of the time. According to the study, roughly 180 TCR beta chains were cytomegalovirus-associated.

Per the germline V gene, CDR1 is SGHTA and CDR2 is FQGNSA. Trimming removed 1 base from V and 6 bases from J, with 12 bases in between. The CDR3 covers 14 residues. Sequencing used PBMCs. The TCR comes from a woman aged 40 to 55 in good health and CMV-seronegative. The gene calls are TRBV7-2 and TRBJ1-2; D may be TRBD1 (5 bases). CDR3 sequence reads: CASSLGGPTDGYTF. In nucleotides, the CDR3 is TGTGCCAGCAGCTTAGGGGGCCCGACTGATGGCTACACCTTC.